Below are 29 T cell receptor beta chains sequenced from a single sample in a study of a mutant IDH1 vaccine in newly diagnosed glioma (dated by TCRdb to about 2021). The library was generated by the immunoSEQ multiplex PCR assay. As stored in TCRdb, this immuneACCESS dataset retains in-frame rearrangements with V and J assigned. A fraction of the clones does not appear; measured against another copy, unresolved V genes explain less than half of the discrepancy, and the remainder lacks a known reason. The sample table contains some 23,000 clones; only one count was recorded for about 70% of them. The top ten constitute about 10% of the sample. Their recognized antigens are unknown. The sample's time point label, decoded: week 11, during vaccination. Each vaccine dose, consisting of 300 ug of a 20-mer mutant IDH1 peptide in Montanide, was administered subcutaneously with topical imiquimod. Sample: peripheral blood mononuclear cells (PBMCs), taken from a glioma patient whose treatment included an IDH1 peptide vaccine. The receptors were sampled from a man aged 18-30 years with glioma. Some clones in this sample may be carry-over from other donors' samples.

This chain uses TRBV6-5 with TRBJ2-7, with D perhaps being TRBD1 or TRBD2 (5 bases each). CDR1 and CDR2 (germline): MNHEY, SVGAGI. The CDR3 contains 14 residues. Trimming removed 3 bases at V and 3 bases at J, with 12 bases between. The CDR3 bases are TGTGCCAGCAGTTATAGCCGGGACGTCTACGAGCAGTACTTC. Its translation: CASSYSRDVYEQYF.

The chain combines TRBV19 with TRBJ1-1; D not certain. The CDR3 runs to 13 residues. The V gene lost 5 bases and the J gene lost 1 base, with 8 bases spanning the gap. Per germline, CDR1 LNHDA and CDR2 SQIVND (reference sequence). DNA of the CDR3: TGTGCCAGTAGTCTGAGTGGGAACACTGAAGCTTTCTTT. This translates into CASSLSGNTEAFF.

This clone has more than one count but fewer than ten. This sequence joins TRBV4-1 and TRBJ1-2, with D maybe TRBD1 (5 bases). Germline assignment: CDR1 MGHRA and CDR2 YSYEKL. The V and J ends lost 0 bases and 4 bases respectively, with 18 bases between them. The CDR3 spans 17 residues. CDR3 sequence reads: CASSQDQGSGGGYGYTF. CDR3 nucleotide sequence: TGCGCCAGCAGCCAAGATCAGGGTTCCGGTGGAGGCTATGGCTACACCTTC.

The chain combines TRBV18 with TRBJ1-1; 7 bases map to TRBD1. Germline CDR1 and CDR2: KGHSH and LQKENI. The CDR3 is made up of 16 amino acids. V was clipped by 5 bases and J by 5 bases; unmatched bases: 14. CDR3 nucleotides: TGTGCCAGCTCAAACAGAATGAGACAGGGCTGGACTGAAGCTTTCTTT. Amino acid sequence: CASSNRMRQGWTEAFF. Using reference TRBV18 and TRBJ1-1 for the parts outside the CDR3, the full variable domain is NAGVMQNPRHLVRRRGQEARLRCSPMKGHSHVYWYRQLPEEGLKFMVYLQKENIIDESGMPKERFSAEFPKEGPSILRIQQVVRGDSAAYFCASSNRMRQGWTEAFFGQGTRLTVV.

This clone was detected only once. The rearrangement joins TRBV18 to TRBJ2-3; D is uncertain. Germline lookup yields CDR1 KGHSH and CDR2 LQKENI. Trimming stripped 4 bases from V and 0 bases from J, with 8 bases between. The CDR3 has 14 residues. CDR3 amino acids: CASSLRISTDTQYF. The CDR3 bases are TGTGCCAGCTCACTTCGTATAAGCACAGATACGCAGTATTTT.

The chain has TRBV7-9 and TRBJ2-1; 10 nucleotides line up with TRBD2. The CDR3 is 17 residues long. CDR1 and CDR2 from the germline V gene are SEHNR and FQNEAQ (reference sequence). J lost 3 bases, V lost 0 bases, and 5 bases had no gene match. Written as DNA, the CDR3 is TGTGCCAGCAGCTTAGCGGCTGTAGCGGGAGGCTACAATGAGCAGTTCTTC. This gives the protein CASSLAAVAGGYNEQFF.

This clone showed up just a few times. The CDR3 loop is CASSQERALNGYTF. CDR3 nucleotide sequence: TGTGCCAGCAGCCAAGAGAGGGCACTAAATGGCTACACCTTC. The chain is built from TRBV14 and TRBJ1-2, with unresolved D. Trimming left V 0 bases short and J 6 bases short, with 11 bases between. The CDR3 spans 14 residues. Germline loops: CDR1 SGHDN, CDR2 FVKESK.

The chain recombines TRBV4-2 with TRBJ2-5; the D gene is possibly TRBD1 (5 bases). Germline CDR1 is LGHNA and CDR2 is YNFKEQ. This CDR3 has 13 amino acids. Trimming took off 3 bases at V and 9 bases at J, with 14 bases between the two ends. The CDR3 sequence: CASSQGSRTPQYF. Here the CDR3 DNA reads TGTGCCAGCAGCCAGGGTTCGCGGACACCCCAGTACTTC.

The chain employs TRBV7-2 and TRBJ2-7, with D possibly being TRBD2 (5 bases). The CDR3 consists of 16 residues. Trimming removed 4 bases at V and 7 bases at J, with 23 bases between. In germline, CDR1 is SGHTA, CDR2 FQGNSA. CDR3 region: CASSSRLSFTSSEQYF. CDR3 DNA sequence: TGTGCCAGCAGCTCCCGACTATCCTTTACCTCCAGTGAGCAGTACTTC.

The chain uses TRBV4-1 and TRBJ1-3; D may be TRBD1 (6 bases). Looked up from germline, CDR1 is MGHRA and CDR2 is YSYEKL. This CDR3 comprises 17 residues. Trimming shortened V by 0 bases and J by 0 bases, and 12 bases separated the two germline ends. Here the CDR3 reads CASSQDGGRYSGNTIYF. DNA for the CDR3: TGCGCCAGCAGCCAAGATGGGGGCCGCTACTCTGGAAACACCATATATTTT.

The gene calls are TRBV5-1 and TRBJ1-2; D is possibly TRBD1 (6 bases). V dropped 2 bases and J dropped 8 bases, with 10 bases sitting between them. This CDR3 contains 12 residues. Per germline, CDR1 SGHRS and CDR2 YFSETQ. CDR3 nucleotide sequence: TGCGCCAGCAGCTTCCCAGGGGAGGGCTACACCTTC. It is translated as CASSFPGEGYTF.

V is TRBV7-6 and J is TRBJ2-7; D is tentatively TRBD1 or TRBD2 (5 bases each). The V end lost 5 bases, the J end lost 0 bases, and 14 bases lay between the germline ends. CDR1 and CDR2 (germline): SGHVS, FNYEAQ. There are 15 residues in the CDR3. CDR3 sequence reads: CASSNSGQGSYEQYF. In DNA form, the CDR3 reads TGTGCCAGCAGCAACTCGGGGCAGGGCTCCTACGAGCAGTACTTC. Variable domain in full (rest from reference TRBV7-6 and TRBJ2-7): GAGVSQSPRYKVTKRGQDVALRCDPISGHVSLYWYRQALGQGPEFLTYFNYEAQQDKSGLPNDRFSAERPEGSISTLTIQRTEQRDSAMYRCASSNSGQGSYEQYFGPGTRLTVT.

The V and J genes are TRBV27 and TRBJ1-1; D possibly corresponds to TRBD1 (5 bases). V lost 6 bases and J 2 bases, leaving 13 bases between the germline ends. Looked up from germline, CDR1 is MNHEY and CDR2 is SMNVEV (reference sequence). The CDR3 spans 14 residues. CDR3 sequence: CASRRFGGNTEAFF. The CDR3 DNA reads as TGTGCCAGCAGACGGTTCGGGGGAAACACTGAAGCTTTCTTT.

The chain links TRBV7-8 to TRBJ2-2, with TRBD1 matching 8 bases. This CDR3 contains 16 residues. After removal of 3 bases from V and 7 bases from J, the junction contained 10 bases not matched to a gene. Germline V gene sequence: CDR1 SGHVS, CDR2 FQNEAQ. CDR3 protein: CASSLIDRGGGGELFF. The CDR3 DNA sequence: TGTGCCAGCAGCTTGATAGACAGGGGAGGTGGCGGGGAGCTGTTTTTT.

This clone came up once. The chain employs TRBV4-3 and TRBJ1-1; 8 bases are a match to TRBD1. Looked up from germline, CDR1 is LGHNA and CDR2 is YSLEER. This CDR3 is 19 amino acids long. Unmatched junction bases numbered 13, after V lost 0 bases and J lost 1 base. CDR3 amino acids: CASSQDFPLTGGGNTEAFF. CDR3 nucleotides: TGCGCCAGCAGCCAAGATTTTCCCCTAACAGGGGGGGGGAACACTGAAGCTTTCTTT.

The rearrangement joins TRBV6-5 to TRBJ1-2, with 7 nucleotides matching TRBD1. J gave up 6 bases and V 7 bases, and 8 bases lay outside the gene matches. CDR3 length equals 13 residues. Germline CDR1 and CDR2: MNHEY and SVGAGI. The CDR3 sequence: CASTPDRVHGYTF. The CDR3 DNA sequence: TGTGCCAGCACCCCAGACAGGGTCCATGGCTACACCTTC.

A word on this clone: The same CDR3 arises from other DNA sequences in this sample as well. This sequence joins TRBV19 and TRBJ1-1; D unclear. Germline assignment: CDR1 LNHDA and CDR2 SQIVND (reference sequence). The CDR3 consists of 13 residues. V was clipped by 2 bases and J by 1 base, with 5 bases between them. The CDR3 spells CASSIRGNTEAFF. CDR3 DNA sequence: TGTGCCAGTAGTATACGGGGGAACACTGAAGCTTTCTTT.

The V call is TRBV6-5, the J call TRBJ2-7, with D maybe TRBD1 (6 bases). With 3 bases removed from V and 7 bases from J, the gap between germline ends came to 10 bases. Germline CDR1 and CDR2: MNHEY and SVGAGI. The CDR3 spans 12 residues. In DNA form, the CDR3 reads TGTGCCAGCAGTTATCCCGGACAGGAGCAGTACTTC. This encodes CASSYPGQEQYF.

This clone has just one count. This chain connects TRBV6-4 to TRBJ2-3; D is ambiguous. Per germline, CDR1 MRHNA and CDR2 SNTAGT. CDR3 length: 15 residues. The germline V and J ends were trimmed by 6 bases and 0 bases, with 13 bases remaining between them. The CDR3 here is CASRKGTTSTDTQYF. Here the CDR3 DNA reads TGTGCCAGCAGGAAGGGCACAACTAGCACAGATACGCAGTATTTT.

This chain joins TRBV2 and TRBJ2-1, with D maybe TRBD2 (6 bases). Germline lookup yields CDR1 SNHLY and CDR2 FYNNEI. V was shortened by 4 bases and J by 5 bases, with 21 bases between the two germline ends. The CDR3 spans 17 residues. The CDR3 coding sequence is TGTGCCAGCAGTGGGGACTTACGGCCTGGTGGGAACAATGAGCAGTTCTTC. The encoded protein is CASSGDLRPGGNNEQFF.

As DNA, the CDR3 is TGTGCCTGGAATTTAGGGACTGAAGCTTTCTTT. Translation: CAWNLGTEAFF. The chain combines TRBV30 with TRBJ1-1; D remains unclear. This CDR3 has 11 residues. Trimming removed 4 bases from V and 5 bases from J, with 8 bases in between. Germline V lookup: CDR1 GTSNPN, CDR2 SVGIG (reference sequence). The variable domain in full, completed from reference TRBV30 and TRBJ1-1, reads SQTIHQWPATLVQPVGSPLSLECTVEGTSNPNLYWYRQAAGRGLQLLFYSVGIGQISSEVPQNLSASRPQDRQFILSSKKLLLSDSGFYLCAWNLGTEAFFGQGTRLTVV.

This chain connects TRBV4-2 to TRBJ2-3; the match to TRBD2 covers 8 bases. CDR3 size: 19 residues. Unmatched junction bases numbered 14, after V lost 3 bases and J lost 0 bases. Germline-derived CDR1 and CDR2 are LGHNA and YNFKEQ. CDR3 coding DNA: TGTGCCAGCAGCCAGAGGGGAGGGGGGCTAGCGGGCAGCACAGATACGCAGTATTTT. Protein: CASSQRGGGLAGSTDTQYF.

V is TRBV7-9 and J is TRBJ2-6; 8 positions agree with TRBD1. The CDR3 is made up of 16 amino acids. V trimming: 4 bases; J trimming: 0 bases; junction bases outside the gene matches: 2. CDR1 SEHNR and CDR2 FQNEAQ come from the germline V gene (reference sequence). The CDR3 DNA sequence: TGTGCCAGCAGCTATACAGGGGGCTCTGGGGCCAACGTCCTGACTTTC. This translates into CASSYTGGSGANVLTF.

CDR3 coding DNA: TGTGCCAGCAGCCAACAGGGCTATGGCTTGGGGTACACCTTC. Translation: CASSQQGYGLGYTF. The V and J genes are TRBV7-2 and TRBJ1-2, with a tentative D call TRBD1 (6 bases). The CDR3 contains 14 residues. CDR1 is SGHTA and CDR2 is FQGNSA in the germline V gene. V was trimmed by 5 bases and J by 11 bases, leaving 21 bases between them.

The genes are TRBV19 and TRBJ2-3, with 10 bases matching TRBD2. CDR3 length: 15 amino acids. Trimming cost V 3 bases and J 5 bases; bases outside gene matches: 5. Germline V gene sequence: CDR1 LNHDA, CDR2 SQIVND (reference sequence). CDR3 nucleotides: TGTGCCAGTAGTATCCTAGCGGGAGCGGGAGATACGCAGTATTTT. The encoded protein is CASSILAGAGDTQYF.

The CDR3 protein is CASSFSSGRAGAEQFF. The CDR3 coding sequence is TGCGCCAGCAGCTTCTCTAGCGGGAGGGCCGGCGCTGAGCAGTTCTTC. V is TRBV5-1 and J is TRBJ2-1; TRBD2 matches 12 bases. Germline V gene data show CDR1 as SGHRS and CDR2 as YFSETQ. Trimming removed 2 bases from V and 9 bases from J; junction bases left unmatched: 9. This CDR3 comprises 16 residues.

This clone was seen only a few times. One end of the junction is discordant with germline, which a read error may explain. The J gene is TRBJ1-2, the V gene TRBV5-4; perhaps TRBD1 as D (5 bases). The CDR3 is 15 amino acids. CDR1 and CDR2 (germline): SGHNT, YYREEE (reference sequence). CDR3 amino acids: CASSQSVGEPSGYTF. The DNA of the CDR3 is TGCGCCAGCAGCCAATCGGTAGGGGAACCGTCTGGCTACACCTTC.

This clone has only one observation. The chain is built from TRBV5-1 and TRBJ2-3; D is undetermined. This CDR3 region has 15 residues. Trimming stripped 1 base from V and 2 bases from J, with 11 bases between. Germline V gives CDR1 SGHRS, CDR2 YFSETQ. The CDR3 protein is CASSLTAGATDTQYF. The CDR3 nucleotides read TGCGCCAGCAGCTTGACGGCAGGTGCCACAGATACGCAGTATTTT. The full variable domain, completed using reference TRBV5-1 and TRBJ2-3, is KAGVTQTPRYLIKTRGQQVTLSCSPISGHRSVSWYQQTPGQGLQFLFEYFSETQRNKGNFPGRFSGRQFSNSRSEMNVSTLELGDSALYLCASSLTAGATDTQYFGPGTRLTVL.

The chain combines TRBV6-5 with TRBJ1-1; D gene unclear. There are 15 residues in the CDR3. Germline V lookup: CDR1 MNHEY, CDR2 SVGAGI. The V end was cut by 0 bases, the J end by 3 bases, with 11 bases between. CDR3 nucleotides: TGTGCCAGCAGTTACTCGGCCAAGCCCTACACTGAAGCTTTCTTT. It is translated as CASSYSAKPYTEAFF.